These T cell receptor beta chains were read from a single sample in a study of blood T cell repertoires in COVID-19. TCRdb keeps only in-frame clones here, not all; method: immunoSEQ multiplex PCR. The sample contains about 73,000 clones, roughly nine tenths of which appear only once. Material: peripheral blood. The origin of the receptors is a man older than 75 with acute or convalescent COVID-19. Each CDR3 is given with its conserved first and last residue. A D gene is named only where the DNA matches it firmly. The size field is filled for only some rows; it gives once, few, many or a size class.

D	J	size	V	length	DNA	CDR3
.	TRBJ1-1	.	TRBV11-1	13	TGTGCCAGCAGCTTAGAGTCAGGCACTGAAGCTTTCTTT	CASSLESGTEAFF
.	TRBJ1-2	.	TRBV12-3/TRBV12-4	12	TGTGCCAGCCGGGCGGGGGTCGGCGGCTACACCTTC	CASRAGVGGYTF
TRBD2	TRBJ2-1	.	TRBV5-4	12	TGTGCCAGCAGCTTTAGTAGCGGGAGTGAGTTCTTC	CASSFSSGSEFF
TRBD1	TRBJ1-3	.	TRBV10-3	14	TGTGCCATCAGTTTTGACAGGGCCGGAAACACCATATATTTT	CAISFDRAGNTIYF
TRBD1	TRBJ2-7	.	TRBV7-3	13	TGTGCCAGCAGCATAGGACAGGGGCGGGAGCAGTACTTC	CASSIGQGREQYF
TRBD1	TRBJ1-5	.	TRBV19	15	TGTGCCAGTACGAACGTACAGGGGAGCAATCAGCCCCAGCATTTT	CASTNVQGSNQPQHF
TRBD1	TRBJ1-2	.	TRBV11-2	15	TGTGCCAGCAGCGCGGGGGACAGGGGGTTCGTTGGCTACACCTTC	CASSAGDRGFVGYTF
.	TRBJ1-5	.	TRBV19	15	TGTGCCAGTAGTACCAGGGGAGCCAGCAATCAGCCCCAGCATTTT	CASSTRGASNQPQHF
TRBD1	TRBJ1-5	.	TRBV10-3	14	TGTGCCATATCACAGGGGAACAGCAATCAGCCCCAGCATTTT	CAISQGNSNQPQHF
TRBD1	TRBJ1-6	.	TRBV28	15	TGTGCCAGCACTGATCAGGGGGCGGGTAATTCACCCCTCCACTTT	CASTDQGAGNSPLHF
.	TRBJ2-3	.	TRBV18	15	TGTGCCAGCTCACCACGTATGAAACTTATGGATACGCAGTATTTT	CASSPRMKLMDTQYF
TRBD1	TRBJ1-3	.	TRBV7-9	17	TGTGCCAGCAGCTTAGCGCTCTCAACAGGGGGCCGAAACACCATATATTTT	CASSLALSTGGRNTIYF
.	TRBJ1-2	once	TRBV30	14	TGTGCCTGGAACCAAGGGCGGGGGAACTATGGCTACACCTTC	CAWNQGRGNYGYTF
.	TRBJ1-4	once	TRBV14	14	TGTGCCAGCAGCCAAGATACCGGGTTCGGAAAACTGTTTTTT	CASSQDTGFGKLFF
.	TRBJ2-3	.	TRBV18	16	TGTGCCAGCTCACCACGATCGGGGGGCCGGACAGATACGCAGTATTTT	CASSPRSGGRTDTQYF
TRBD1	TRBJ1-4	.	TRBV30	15	TGTGCCTGGAGGACAGGGGCTGCAACTAATGAAAAACTGTTTTTT	CAWRTGAATNEKLFF
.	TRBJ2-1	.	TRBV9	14	TGTGCCAGCAGCGTAGCCCTAGCATCCCATGAGCAGTTCTTC	CASSVALASHEQFF
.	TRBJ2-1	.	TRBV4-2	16	TGTGCCAGCAGCCAAGCGGGAGAGGGAACCTACAATGAGCAGTTCTTC	CASSQAGEGTYNEQFF